The clone carrying this T cell receptor (beta chain) showed up just a few times. Preparing the TCRbeta library involved the use of unique molecular identifiers. TCRdb called the PCR reads again in MiXCR, with one record for every CDR3 protein. The sample holds hundreds of thousands of distinct CDR3 sequences, about 9.5% seen once. The CDR3 loop spans 16 amino acids. Between the trimmed V and J ends, which lost 0 bases and 0 bases, there was a span of 9 bases. Per the germline V gene, CDR1 is DFQATT and CDR2 is SNEGSKA (reference sequence). The sample is drawn from a study of T-cell reconstitution after alpha-beta-depleted transplantation in children.

The sequencing used PBMCs from the stem cell graft donor, collected from the stem cell graft. The rearrangement links TRBV20-1 to TRBJ1-6; D is ambiguous. This TCR was recovered from a human donor who donated a stem cell graft to a child with acute lymphoblastic leukemia. The CDR3 region has the DNA TGCAGTGCTAGAGAAACGGTGGGCTCCTATAATTCACCCCTCCACTTT. It yields the protein CSARETVGSYNSPLHF.